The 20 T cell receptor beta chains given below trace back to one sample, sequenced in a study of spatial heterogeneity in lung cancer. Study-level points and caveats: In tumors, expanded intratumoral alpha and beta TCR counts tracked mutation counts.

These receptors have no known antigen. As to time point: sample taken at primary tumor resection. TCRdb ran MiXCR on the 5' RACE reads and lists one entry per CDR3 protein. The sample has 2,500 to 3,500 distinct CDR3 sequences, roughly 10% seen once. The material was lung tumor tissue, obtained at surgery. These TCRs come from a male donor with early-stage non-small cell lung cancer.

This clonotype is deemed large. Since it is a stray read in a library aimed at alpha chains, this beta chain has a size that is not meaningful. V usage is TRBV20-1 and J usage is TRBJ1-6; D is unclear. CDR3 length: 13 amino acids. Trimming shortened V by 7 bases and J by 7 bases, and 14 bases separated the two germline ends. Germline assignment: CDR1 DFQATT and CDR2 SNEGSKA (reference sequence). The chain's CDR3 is CSVLEQLNSPLHF. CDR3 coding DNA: TGCAGTGTCCTTGAACAGCTCAATTCACCCCTCCACTTT.

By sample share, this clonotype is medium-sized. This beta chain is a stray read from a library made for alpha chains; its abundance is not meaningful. CDR3: CASSPRGDRGGYTF. CDR3 nucleotides: TGTGCCAGCAGCCCCCGAGGGGACAGGGGTGGTTACACCTTC. The gene calls are TRBV7-2 and TRBJ1-2; TRBD1 matches 10 bases. Germline values: CDR1 SGHTA, CDR2 FQGNSA. The CDR3 runs to 14 residues. With 5 bases clipped from V and 11 bases from J, the junction kept 11 bases outside the gene matches.

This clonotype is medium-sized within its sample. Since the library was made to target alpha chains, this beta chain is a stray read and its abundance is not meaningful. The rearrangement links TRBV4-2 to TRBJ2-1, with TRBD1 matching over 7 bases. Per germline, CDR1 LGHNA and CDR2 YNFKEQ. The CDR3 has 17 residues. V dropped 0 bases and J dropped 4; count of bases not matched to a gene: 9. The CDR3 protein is CASSQDGGQVKYNEQFF. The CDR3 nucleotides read TGTGCCAGCAGCCAAGATGGAGGACAGGTGAAATACAATGAGCAGTTCTTC.

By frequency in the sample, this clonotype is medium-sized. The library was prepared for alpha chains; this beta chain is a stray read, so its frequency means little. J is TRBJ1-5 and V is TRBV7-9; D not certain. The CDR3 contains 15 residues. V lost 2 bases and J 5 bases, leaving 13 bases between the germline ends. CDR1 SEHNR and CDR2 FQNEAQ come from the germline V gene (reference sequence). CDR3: CASSLSAAGDQPQHF. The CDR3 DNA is TGTGCCAGCAGCTTAAGCGCGGCTGGCGATCAGCCCCAGCATTTT.

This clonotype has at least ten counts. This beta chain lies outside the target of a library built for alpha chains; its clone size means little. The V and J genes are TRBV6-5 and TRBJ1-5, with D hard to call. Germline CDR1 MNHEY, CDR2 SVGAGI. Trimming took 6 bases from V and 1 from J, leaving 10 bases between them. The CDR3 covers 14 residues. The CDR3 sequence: CASRGGGSNQPQHF. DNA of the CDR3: TGTGCCAGCAGGGGAGGAGGGAGCAATCAGCCCCAGCATTTT.

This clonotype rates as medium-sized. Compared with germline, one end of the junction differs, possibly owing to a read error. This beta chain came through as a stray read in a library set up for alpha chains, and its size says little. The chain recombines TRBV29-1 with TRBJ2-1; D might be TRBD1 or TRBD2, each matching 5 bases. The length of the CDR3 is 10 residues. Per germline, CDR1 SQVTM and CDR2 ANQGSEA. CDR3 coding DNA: TGCAGCGTAATACGGGACCTTGAGTCCTTC. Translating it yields CSVIRDLESF.

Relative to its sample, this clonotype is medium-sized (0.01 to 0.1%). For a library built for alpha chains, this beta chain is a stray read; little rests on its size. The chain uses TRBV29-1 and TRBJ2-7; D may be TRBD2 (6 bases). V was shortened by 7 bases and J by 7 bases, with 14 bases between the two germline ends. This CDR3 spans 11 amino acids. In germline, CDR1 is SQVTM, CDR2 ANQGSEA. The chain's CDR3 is CSGRRGDEQYF. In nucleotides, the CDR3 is TGCAGCGGCAGGAGGGGAGATGAGCAGTACTTC.

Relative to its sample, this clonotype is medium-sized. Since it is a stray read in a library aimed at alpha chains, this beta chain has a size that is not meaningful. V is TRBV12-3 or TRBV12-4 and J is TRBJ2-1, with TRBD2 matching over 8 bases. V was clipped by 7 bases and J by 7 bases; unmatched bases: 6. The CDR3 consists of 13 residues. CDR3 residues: CASTPGLENEQFF. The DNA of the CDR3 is TGTGCCAGCACCCCGGGACTAGAAAATGAGCAGTTCTTC.

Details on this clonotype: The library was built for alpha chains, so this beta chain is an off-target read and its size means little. This CDR3 reads CASRSWTATEAFF. DNA of the CDR3: TGCGCCAGCAGATCCTGGACCGCGACTGAAGCTTTCTTT. V gene TRBV5-1 combines with J gene TRBJ1-1; D remains unclear. There are 13 residues in the CDR3. Germline-derived CDR1 and CDR2 are SGHRS and YFSETQ. V lost 5 bases, J lost 5 bases, and 13 bases lay in between.

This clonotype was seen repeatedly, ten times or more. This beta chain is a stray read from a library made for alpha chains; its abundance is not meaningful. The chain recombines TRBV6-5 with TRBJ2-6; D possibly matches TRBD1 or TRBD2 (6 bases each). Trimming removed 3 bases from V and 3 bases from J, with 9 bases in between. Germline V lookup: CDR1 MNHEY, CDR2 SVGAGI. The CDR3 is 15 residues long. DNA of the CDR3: TGTGCCAGCAGTTATAGGGGGGATGGGGCCAACGTCCTGACTTTC. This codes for CASSYRGDGANVLTF.

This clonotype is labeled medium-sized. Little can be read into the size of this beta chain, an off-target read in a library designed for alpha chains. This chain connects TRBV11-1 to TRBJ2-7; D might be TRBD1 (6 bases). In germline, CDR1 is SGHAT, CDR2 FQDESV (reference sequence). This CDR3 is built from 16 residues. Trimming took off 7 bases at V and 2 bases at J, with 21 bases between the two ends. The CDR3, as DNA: TGTGCCAGCACCCCAGGGGCTCCGGGGCCCCCCTACGAGCAGTACTTC. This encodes CASTPGAPGPPYEQYF.

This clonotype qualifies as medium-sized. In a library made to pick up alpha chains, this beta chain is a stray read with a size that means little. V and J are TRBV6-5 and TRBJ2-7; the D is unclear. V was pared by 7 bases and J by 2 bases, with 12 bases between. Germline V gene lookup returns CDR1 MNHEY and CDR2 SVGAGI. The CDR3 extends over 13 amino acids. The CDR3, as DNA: TGTGCCAGCAAACGGGTAGGGCCCTACGAGCAGTACTTC. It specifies CASKRVGPYEQYF.

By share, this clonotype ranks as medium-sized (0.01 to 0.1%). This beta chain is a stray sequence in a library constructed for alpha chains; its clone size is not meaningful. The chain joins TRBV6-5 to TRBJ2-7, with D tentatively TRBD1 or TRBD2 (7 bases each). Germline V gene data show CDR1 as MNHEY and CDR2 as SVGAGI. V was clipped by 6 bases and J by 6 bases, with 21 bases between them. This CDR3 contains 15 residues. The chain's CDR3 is CASSRDYQGGFEQYF. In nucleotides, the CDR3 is TGTGCCAGCAGCCGGGACTATCAGGGGGGGTTCGAGCAGTACTTC.

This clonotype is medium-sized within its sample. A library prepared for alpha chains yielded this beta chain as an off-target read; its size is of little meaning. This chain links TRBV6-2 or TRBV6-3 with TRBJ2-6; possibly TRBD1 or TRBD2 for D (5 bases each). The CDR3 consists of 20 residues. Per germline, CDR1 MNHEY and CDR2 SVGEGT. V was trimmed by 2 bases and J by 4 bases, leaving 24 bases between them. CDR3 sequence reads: CASSYIWGRTSPEGANVLTF. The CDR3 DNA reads TGTGCCAGCAGTTACATCTGGGGACGGACATCACCGGAGGGGGCCAACGTCCTGACTTTC.

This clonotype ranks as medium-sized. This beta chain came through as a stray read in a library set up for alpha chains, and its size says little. CDR3 nucleotide sequence: TGTGCCAGTGGACAGGGGACTGAAGCTTTCTTT. Amino acids: CASGQGTEAFF. V usage is TRBV6-2 or TRBV6-3 and J usage is TRBJ1-1, with TRBD1 matching 9 bases. Germline V gives CDR1 MNHEY, CDR2 SVGEGT. The length of the CDR3 is 11 residues. J lost 5 bases, V lost 9 bases, and 1 base had no gene match.

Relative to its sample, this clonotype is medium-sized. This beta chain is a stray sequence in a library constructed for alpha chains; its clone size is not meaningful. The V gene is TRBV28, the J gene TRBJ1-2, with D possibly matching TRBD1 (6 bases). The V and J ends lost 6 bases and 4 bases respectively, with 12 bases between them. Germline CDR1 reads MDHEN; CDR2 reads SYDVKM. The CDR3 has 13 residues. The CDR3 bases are TGTGCCAGCAGAGGGGGGCAGGGCTATGGCTACACCTTC. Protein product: CASRGGQGYGYTF.

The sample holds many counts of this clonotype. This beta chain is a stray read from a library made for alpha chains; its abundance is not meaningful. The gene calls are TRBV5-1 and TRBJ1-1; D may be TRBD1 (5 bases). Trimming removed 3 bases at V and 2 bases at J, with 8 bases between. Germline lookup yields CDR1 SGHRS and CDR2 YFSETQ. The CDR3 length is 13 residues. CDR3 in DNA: TGCGCCAGCAGCTCCGACAGCAACACTGAAGCTTTCTTT. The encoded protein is CASSSDSNTEAFF.

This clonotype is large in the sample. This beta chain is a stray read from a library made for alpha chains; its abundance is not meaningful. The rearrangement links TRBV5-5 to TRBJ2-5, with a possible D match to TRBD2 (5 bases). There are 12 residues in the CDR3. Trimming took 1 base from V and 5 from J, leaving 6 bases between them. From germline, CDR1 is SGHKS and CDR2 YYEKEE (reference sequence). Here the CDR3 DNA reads TGTGCCAGCAGCTTGTGGACTGAGACCCAGTACTTC. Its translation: CASSLWTETQYF.

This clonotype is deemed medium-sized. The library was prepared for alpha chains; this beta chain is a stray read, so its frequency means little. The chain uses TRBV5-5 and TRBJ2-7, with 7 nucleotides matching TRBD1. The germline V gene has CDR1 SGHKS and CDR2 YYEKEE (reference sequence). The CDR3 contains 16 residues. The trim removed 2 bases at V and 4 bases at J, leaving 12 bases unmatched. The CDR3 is CASSFPGQAGDYEQYF. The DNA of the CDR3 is TGTGCCAGCAGCTTCCCTGGACAGGCCGGAGATTACGAGCAGTACTTC.

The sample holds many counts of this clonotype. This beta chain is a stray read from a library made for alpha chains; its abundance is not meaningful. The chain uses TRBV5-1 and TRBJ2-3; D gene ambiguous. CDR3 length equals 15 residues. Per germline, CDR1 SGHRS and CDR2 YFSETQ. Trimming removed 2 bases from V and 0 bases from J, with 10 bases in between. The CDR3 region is CASSLQSPSTDTQYF. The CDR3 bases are TGCGCCAGCAGCTTACAGTCGCCTAGCACAGATACGCAGTATTTT.